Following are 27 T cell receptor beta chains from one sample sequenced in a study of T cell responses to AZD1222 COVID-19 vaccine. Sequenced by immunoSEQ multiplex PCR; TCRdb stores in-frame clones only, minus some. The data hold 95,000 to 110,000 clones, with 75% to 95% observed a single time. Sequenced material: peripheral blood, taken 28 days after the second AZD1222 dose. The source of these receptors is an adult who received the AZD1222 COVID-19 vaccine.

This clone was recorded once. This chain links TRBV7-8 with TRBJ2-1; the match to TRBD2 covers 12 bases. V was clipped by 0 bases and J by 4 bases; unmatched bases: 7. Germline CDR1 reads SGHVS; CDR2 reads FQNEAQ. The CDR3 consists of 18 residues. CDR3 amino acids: CASSLATPGTSGYNEQFF. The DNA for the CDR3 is TGTGCCAGCAGCTTAGCAACCCCCGGGACTAGCGGGTACAATGAGCAGTTCTTC. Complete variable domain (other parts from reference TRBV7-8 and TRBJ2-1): GAGVSQSPRYKVAKRGQDVALRCDPISGHVSLFWYQQALGQGPEFLTYFQNEAQLDKSGLPSDRFFAERPEGSVSTLKIQRTQQEDSAVYLCASSLATPGTSGYNEQFFGPGTRLTVL.

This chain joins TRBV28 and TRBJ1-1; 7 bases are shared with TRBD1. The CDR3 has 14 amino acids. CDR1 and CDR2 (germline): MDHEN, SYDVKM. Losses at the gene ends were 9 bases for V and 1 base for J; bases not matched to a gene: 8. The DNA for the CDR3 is TGTGCCAGTCGTCGCAGGGGGGAGAACACTGAAGCTTTCTTT. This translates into CASRRRGENTEAFF.

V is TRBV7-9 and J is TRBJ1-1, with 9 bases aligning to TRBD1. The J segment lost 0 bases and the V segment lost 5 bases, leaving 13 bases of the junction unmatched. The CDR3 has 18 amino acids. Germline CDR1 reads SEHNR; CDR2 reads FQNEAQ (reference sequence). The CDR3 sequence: CASSPKGGQGLMNTEAFF. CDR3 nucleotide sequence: TGTGCCAGCAGCCCCAAAGGGGGACAGGGTCTAATGAACACTGAAGCTTTCTTT.

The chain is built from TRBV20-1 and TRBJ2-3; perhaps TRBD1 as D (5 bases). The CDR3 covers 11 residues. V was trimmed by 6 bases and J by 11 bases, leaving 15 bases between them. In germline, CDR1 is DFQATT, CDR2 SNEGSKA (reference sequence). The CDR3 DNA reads TGCAGTGCCGCAGGGCCACCCAGGCAGTATTTT. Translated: CSAAGPPRQYF.

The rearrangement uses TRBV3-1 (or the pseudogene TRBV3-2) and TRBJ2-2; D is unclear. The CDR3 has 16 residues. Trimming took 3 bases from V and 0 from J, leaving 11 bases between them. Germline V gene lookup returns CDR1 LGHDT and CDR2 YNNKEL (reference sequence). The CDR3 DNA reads TGTGCCAGCAGCCACTGGGCCTCTGCGAACACCGGGGAGCTGTTTTTT. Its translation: CASSHWASANTGELFF.

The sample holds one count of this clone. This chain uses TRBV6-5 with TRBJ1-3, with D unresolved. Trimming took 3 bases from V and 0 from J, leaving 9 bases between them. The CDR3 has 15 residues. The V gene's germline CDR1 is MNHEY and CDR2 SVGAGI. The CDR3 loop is CASSYTVGSGNTIYF. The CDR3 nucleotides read TGTGCCAGCAGTTATACAGTGGGCTCTGGAAACACCATATATTTT.

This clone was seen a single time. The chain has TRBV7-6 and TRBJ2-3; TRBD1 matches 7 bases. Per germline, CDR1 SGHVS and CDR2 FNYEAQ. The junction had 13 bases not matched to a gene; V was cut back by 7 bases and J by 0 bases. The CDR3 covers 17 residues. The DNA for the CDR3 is TGTGCCAGCACCCGTGGTGGGCCGACAGGGAGCACAGATACGCAGTATTTT. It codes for CASTRGGPTGSTDTQYF.

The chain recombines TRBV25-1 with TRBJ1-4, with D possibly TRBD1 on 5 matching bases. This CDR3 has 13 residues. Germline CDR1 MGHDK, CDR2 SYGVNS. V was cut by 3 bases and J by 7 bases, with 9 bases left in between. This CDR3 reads CASSDWQGEKLFF. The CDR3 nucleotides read TGTGCCAGCAGTGATTGGCAGGGTGAAAAACTGTTTTTT.

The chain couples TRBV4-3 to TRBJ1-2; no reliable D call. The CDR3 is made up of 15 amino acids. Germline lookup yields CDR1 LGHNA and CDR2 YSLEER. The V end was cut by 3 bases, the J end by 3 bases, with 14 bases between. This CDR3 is CASSHEQRLYYGYTF. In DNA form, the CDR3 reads TGCGCCAGCAGCCACGAGCAAAGGCTTTACTATGGCTACACCTTC.

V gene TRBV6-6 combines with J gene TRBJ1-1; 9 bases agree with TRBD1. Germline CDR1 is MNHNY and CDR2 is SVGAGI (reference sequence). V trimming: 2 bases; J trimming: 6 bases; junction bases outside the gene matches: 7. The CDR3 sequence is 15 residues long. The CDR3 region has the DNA TGTGCCAGCAGTTACCCTGGGACAGGGAAGCCTGAAGCTTTCTTT. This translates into CASSYPGTGKPEAFF.

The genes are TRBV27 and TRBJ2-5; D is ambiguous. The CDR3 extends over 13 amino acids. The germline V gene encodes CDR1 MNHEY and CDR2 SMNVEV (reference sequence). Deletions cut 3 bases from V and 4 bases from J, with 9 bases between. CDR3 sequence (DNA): TGTGCCAGCAGTTTCCGCGGAGCAGAGACCCAGTACTTC. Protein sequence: CASSFRGAETQYF.

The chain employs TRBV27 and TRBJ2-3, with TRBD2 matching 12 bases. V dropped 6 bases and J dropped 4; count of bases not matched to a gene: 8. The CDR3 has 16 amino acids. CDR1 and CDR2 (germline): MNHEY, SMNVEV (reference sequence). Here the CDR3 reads CASSLVLAGGADTQYF. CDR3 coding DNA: TGTGCCAGCAGCCTAGTACTAGCGGGAGGCGCAGATACGCAGTATTTT.

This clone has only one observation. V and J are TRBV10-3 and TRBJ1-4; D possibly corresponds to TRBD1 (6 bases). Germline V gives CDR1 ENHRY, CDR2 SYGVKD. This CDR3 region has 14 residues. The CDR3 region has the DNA TGTGCTCCCCCCAAACAGGGCCGGAGTGAAAAACTGTTTTTT. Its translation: CAPPKQGRSEKLFF.

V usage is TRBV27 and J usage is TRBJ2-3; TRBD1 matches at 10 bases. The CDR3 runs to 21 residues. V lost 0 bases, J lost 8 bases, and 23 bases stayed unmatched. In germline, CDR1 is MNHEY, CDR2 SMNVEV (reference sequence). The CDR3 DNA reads TGTGCCAGCAGTTTATCCACCCCCCCGGACAGGGGGTCGGTGTACCCCCCTACGCAGTATTTT. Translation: CASSLSTPPDRGSVYPPTQYF.

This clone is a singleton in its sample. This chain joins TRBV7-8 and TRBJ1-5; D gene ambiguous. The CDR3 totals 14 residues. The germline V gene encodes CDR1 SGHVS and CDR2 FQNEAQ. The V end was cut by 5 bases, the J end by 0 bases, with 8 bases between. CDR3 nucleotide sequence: TGTGCCAGCAGCCAGGCCCCTAGCAATCAGCCCCAGCATTTT. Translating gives CASSQAPSNQPQHF.

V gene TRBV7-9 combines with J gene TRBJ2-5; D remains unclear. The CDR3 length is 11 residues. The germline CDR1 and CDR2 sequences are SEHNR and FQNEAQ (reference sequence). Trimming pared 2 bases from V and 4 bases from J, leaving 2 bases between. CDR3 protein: CASSLLETQYF. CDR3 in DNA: TGTGCCAGCAGCTTACTAGAGACCCAGTACTTC.

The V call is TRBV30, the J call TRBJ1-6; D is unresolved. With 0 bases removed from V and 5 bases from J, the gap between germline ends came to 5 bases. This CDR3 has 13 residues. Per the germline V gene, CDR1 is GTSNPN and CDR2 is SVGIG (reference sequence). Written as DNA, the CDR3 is TGTGCCTGGAGTGTAAATAATAATTCACCCCTCCACTTT. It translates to CAWSVNNNSPLHF.

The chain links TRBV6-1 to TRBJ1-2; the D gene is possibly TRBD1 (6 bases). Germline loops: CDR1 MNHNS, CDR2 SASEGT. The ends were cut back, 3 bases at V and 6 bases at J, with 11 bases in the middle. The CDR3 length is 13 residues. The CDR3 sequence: CASSEGQKDGYTF. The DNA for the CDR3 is TGTGCCAGCAGTGAGGGACAAAAGGATGGCTACACCTTC.

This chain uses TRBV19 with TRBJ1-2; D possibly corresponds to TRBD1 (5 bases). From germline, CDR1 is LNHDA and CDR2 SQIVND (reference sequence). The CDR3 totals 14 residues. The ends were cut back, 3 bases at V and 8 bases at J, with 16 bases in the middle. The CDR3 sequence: CASSIAGALGGYTF. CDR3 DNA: TGTGCCAGTAGTATCGCCGGGGCATTGGGAGGCTACACCTTC.

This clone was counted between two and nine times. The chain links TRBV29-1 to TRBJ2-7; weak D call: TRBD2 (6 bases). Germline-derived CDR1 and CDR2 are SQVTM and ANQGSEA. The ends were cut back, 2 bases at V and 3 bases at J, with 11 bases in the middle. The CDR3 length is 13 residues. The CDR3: CSVENGGNYEQYF. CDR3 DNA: TGCAGCGTTGAAAACGGGGGAAACTACGAGCAGTACTTC.

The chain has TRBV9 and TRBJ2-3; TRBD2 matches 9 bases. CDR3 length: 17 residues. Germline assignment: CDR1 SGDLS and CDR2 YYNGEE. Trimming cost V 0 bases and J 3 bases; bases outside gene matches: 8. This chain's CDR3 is CASSVALRGGPTDTQYF. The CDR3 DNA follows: TGTGCCAGCAGCGTAGCTCTGCGGGGGGGACCTACAGATACGCAGTATTTT. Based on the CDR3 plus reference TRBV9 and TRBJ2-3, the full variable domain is DSGVTQTPKHLITATGQRVTLRCSPRSGDLSVYWYQQSLDQGLQFLIQYYNGEERAKGNILERFSAQQFPDLHSELNLSSLELGDSALYFCASSVALRGGPTDTQYFGPGTRLTVL.

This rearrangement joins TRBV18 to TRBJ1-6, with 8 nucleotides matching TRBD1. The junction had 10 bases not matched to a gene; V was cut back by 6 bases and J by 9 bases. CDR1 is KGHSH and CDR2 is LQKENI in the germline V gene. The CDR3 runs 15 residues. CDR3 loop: CASSLDRVRGSPLHF. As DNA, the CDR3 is TGTGCCAGCTCGCTGGACAGGGTGAGGGGTTCACCCCTCCACTTT.

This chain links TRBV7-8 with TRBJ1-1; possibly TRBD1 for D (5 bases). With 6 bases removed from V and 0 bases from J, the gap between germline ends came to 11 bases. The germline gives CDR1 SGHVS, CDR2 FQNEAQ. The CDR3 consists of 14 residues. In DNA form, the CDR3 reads TGTGCCAGCAGTTTAAGACAGTTGAACACTGAAGCTTTCTTT. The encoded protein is CASSLRQLNTEAFF.

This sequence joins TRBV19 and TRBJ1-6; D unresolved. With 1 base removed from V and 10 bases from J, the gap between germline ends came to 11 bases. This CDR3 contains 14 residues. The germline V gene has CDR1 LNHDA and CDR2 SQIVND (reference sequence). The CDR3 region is CASSIVGGNSPLHF. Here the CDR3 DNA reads TGTGCCAGTAGTATAGTGGGAGGGAACTCACCCCTCCACTTT.

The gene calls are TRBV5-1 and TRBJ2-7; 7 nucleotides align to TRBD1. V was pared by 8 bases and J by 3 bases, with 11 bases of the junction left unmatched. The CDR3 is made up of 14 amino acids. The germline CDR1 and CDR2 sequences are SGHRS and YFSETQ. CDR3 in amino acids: CASSTGDESYEQYF. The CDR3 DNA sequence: TGCGCCAGTTCAACAGGGGATGAAAGCTACGAGCAGTACTTC.

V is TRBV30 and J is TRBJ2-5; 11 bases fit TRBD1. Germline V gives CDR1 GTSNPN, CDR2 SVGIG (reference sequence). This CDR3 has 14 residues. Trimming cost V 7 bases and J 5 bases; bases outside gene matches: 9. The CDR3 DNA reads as TGTGCCTCCTCCGGGACAGGGGGACTGGAGACCCAGTACTTC. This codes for CASSGTGGLETQYF.

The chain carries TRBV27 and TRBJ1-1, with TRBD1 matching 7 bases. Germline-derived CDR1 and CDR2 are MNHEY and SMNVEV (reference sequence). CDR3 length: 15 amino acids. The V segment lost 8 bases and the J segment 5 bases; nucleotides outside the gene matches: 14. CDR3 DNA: TGTGCCAGCCGACGGGGAGGGGGCAAGTTAACTGAAGCTTTCTTT. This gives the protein CASRRGGGKLTEAFF.